A single sample gave rise to the 23 T cell receptor beta chains below, sequenced in a study of cytomegalovirus exposure and HLA in healthy donors. Use of 60 Vbeta and 13 Jbeta primers characterized the PCR. The assay was immunoSEQ multiplex PCR, and TCRdb's table has in-frame clones only and misses some. The sample holds some 39,000 clones. The sample was PBMCs. The receptors shown here come from a woman in her twenties or thirties in good health and CMV-seropositive.

The CDR3 bases are TGTGCCAGCAGCCGGGACAGGGACTCCTACGAGCAGTACTTC. It specifies CASSRDRDSYEQYF. The V call is TRBV11-2, the J call TRBJ2-7, with 9 bases aligning to TRBD1. The V segment lost 5 bases and the J segment 0 bases; nucleotides outside the gene matches: 2. Per the germline V gene, CDR1 is SGHAT and CDR2 is FQNNGV. CDR3 size: 14 residues.

The rearrangement joins TRBV7-2 to TRBJ2-7; 9 nucleotides line up with TRBD1. Germline trimming cut 7 bases from V and 7 bases from J; bases unmatched to any gene: 8. Germline assignment: CDR1 SGHTA and CDR2 FQGNSA. The CDR3 totals 13 residues. CDR3 region: CASTLRTGEEQYF. DNA for the CDR3: TGTGCCAGCACCCTCCGGACAGGGGAGGAGCAGTACTTC.

The chain employs TRBV4-3 and TRBJ1-4; 10 nucleotides line up with TRBD1. There are 15 residues in the CDR3. V dropped 7 bases and J dropped 8; count of bases not matched to a gene: 10. CDR1 is LGHNA and CDR2 is YSLEER in the germline V gene. Here the CDR3 reads CASTPGTGEGEKLFF. The CDR3 DNA sequence: TGCGCCAGCACCCCCGGGACAGGGGAGGGAGAAAAACTGTTTTTT.

The V gene is TRBV7-2, the J gene TRBJ1-6; D may be TRBD1 (5 bases). CDR1 is SGHTA and CDR2 is FQGNSA in the germline V gene. The CDR3 runs to 15 residues. Between the trimmed V and J ends, which lost 0 bases and 13 bases, there was a span of 16 bases. The CDR3 DNA reads TGTGCCAGCAGCTTAGCCTCCGGGGGATTTAGGCCCCTCCACTTT. Translating gives CASSLASGGFRPLHF.

V usage is TRBV2 and J usage is TRBJ1-5; D may be TRBD1 (5 bases). The ends were cut back, 2 bases at V and 2 bases at J, with 13 bases in the middle. The CDR3 is made up of 16 amino acids. Germline loops: CDR1 SNHLY, CDR2 FYNNEI. This CDR3 is CASSERVGPRNQPQHF. CDR3 nucleotide sequence: TGTGCCAGCAGTGAACGCGTGGGGCCACGCAATCAGCCCCAGCATTTT.

The V and J genes are TRBV28 and TRBJ1-1, with 7 bases aligning to TRBD1. Unmatched junction bases numbered 2, after V lost 6 bases and J lost 1 base. The V gene's germline CDR1 is MDHEN and CDR2 SYDVKM. The CDR3 sequence is 13 residues long. The CDR3, as DNA: TGTGCCAGCAGACGACAGGGGAACACTGAAGCTTTCTTT. This sequence encodes CASRRQGNTEAFF.

The chain recombines TRBV4-1 with TRBJ1-4, with 7 nucleotides matching TRBD1. The J segment lost 5 bases and the V segment lost 0 bases, leaving 9 bases of the junction unmatched. Germline V gene lookup returns CDR1 MGHRA and CDR2 YSYEKL. The CDR3 extends over 17 amino acids. CDR3: CASSQDPVRGRNEKLFF. CDR3 nucleotides: TGCGCCAGCAGCCAAGACCCCGTGAGGGGGCGAAATGAAAAACTGTTTTTT.

This sequence joins TRBV10-3 and TRBJ2-1; 11 nucleotides align to TRBD2. V shed 9 bases and J 9 bases; nucleotides not matched to a gene: 4. The CDR3 runs to 12 residues. In germline, CDR1 is ENHRY, CDR2 SYGVKD. The CDR3, as DNA: TGTGCCATTAGCGGGGGGGCCAGTGAGCAGTTCTTC. This translates into CAISGGASEQFF.

The CDR3 reads CASSSQSSGGADEQFF. CDR3 DNA sequence: TGTGCCAGCAGTTCCCAGTCTAGCGGGGGGGCCGATGAGCAGTTCTTC. The chain recombines TRBV27 with TRBJ2-1, with 12 bases lining up with TRBD2. This CDR3 contains 16 residues. V shed 4 bases and J 8 bases; nucleotides not matched to a gene: 9. Germline V gene lookup returns CDR1 MNHEY and CDR2 SMNVEV (reference sequence).

The chain recombines TRBV18 with TRBJ2-7, with D maybe TRBD2 (6 bases). Trimming took 7 bases from V and 6 from J, leaving 19 bases between them. This CDR3 region has 14 residues. Looked up from germline, CDR1 is KGHSH and CDR2 is LQKENI. The CDR3, as DNA: TGTGCCAGCTTTCGCGGAGGGCCAACCTGCGAGCAGTACTTC. Protein product: CASFRGGPTCEQYF.

The genes are TRBV4-1 and TRBJ2-5, with 7 bases lining up with TRBD2. The CDR3 length is 15 residues. Per germline, CDR1 MGHRA and CDR2 YSYEKL. The junction had 8 bases not matched to a gene; V was cut back by 6 bases and J by 1 base. The CDR3 sequence is CASRLAGGSQETQYF. CDR3 in DNA: TGCGCCAGCAGGTTAGCGGGCGGCAGCCAAGAGACCCAGTACTTC.

The chain carries TRBV4-1 and TRBJ2-4; D is undetermined. This CDR3 is 15 amino acids long. Germline CDR1 MGHRA, CDR2 YSYEKL. V lost 4 bases to trimming and J lost 5 bases, with 15 bases between them. The CDR3 is CASSRMAGPENIQYF. The CDR3 DNA is TGCGCCAGCAGCCGAATGGCAGGTCCCGAAAACATTCAGTACTTC.

The chain has TRBV5-1 and TRBJ1-4; no clear D gene. Trimming stripped 0 bases from V and 3 bases from J, with 9 bases between. The CDR3 spans 15 residues. CDR1 and CDR2 (germline): SGHRS, YFSETQ. The CDR3 coding sequence is TGCGCCAGCAGCTTGGACCGACTCCCTAATGAAAAACTGTTTTTT. Translated, it gives CASSLDRLPNEKLFF.

V usage is TRBV18 and J usage is TRBJ1-2; 7 positions match TRBD1. Germline V gene data show CDR1 as KGHSH and CDR2 as LQKENI. V lost 0 bases, J lost 7 bases, and 5 bases stayed unmatched. This CDR3 has 14 residues. As DNA, the CDR3 is TGTGCCAGCTCACCACCCGGACAGGATGGTGGCTACACCTTC. It translates to CASSPPGQDGGYTF.

This chain links TRBV5-1 with TRBJ2-3, with 7 positions matching TRBD2. This CDR3 contains 14 residues. Germline CDR1 reads SGHRS; CDR2 reads YFSETQ. V trimming: 6 bases; J trimming: 3 bases; junction bases outside the gene matches: 7. DNA of the CDR3: TGCGCCAGCAACTTTGTAGCGGGTACAGATACGCAGTATTTT. This translates into CASNFVAGTDTQYF.

This sequence joins TRBV15 and TRBJ2-1, with TRBD2 as a possible D gene (6 bases). Germline assignment: CDR1 LNHNV and CDR2 YYDKDF (reference sequence). V lost 4 bases to trimming and J lost 6 bases, with 16 bases between them. CDR3 length: 15 amino acids. CDR3 coding DNA: TGTGCCACCAGCACCGACCGGGTGGGGGGCAATGAGCAGTTCTTC. Translated: CATSTDRVGGNEQFF.

The chain recombines TRBV5-8 with TRBJ2-5, with TRBD2 identical over 9 bases. V was pared by 3 bases and J by 5 bases, with 5 bases of the junction left unmatched. This CDR3 has 14 amino acids. Germline assignment: CDR1 SGHTS and CDR2 YDEGEE. For the CDR3, the DNA is TGTGCCAGCAGCTCTATTGCGGGGGGGGAGACCCAGTACTTC. It codes for CASSSIAGGETQYF.

This rearrangement joins TRBV5-6 to TRBJ2-1; perhaps TRBD2 as D (5 bases). The CDR3 extends over 14 amino acids. The V end was cut by 2 bases, the J end by 3 bases, with 9 bases between. Germline loops: CDR1 SGHDT, CDR2 YYEEEE. CDR3 loop: CASSFGVIYNEQFF. The CDR3 bases are TGTGCCAGCAGCTTCGGGGTCATCTACAATGAGCAGTTCTTC.

This sequence joins TRBV7-2 and TRBJ2-7; 8 positions match TRBD1. Germline CDR1 and CDR2: SGHTA and FQGNSA. CDR3 length: 15 amino acids. With V trimmed by 1 base and J by 0 bases, 2 bases remained unmatched. The CDR3 region has the DNA TGTGCCAGCAGCTTAGACAGGGGGTACTCCTACGAGCAGTACTTC. Translating gives CASSLDRGYSYEQYF.

This chain connects TRBV7-8 to TRBJ1-6; tentatively, D is TRBD1 (6 bases). CDR1 and CDR2 (germline): SGHVS, FQNEAQ. V was pared by 2 bases and J by 7 bases, with 12 bases between. This CDR3 contains 15 residues. CDR3 in DNA: TGTGCCAGCAGCTTAATGGGGGCGGCGAATTCACCCCTCCACTTT. Its protein is CASSLMGAANSPLHF. The whole variable domain, remainder taken from reference TRBV7-8 and TRBJ1-6, is GAGVSQSPRYKVAKRGQDVALRCDPISGHVSLFWYQQALGQGPEFLTYFQNEAQLDKSGLPSDRFFAERPEGSVSTLKIQRTQQEDSAVYLCASSLMGAANSPLHFGNGTRLTVT.

The chain carries TRBV5-1 and TRBJ1-2, with D uncertain. Germline CDR1 is SGHRS and CDR2 is YFSETQ. This CDR3 contains 13 residues. Trimming pared 0 bases from V and 3 bases from J, leaving 6 bases between. The chain's CDR3 is CASSLVRDYGYTF. CDR3 nucleotide sequence: TGCGCCAGCAGCTTGGTACGGGACTATGGCTACACCTTC.

V is TRBV5-6 and J is TRBJ2-2; maybe TRBD1 (5 bases). Germline V gives CDR1 SGHDT, CDR2 YYEEEE. The CDR3 contains 14 residues. V lost 4 bases to trimming and J lost 6 bases, with 13 bases between them. This CDR3 is CASSRGWGAGELFF. For the CDR3, the DNA is TGTGCCAGCAGCCGTGGGTGGGGCGCCGGGGAGCTGTTTTTT. The entire variable domain, with the rest obtained from reference TRBV5-6 and TRBJ2-2, is as follows: DAGVTQSPTHLIKTRGQQVTLRCSPKSGHDTVSWYQQALGQGPQFIFQYYEEEERQRGNFPDRFSGHQFPNYSSELNVNALLLGDSALYLCASSRGWGAGELFFGEGSRLTVL.

The chain employs TRBV7-6 and TRBJ2-3; 10 nucleotides match TRBD1. This CDR3 spans 20 amino acids. The germline gives CDR1 SGHVS, CDR2 FNYEAQ. V shed 2 bases, J shed 0 bases, and the junction held 14 bases outside the gene matches. Here the CDR3 DNA reads TGTGCCAGCAGCTTAAGAGTTGCGGGACAGGGGACCCTAAGCACAGATACGCAGTATTTT. This codes for CASSLRVAGQGTLSTDTQYF.